These 14 T cell receptor beta chains share one sample of origin, sequenced in a study of patients and donors after allogeneic stem cell transplantation. TCRdb ran MiXCR on the RT-PCR reads and lists one entry per CDR3 protein. Among roughly 960,000 distinct CDR3 sequences, about a sixth were seen once, and the ten largest hold 6%. The sample consisted of blood, either unsorted or a sorted T cell fraction (not recorded which). All receptors come from a human donor who was either an allogeneic HSCT recipient or a stem cell or donor lymphocyte infusion donor (not recorded which). It is not recorded whose cells these are; they may come from a transplant donor.

The sample holds a few counts of this clonotype. J is TRBJ2-2 and V is TRBV2; 8 nucleotides agree with TRBD1. The V gene's germline CDR1 is SNHLY and CDR2 FYNNEI. The CDR3 has 15 amino acids. V dropped 6 bases and J dropped 3; count of bases not matched to a gene: 6. The CDR3 DNA reads TGTGCCAGCAGCCCAATGGGACAGGACACCGGGGAGCTGTTTTTT. This codes for CASSPMGQDTGELFF.

This clonotype was counted only a few times. The gene calls are TRBV7-2 and TRBJ2-3; TRBD2 matches 7 bases. The CDR3 is 17 residues long. Trimming at V came to 4 bases and at J to 2 bases, leaving 12 bases not matched to a gene. The V gene's germline CDR1 is SGHTA and CDR2 FQGNSA. CDR3 sequence: CASSWRRSGLITDTQYF. The CDR3 DNA follows: TGTGCCAGCAGCTGGAGAAGATCGGGACTAATCACAGATACGCAGTATTTT.

This clonotype has more than one count but fewer than ten. CDR3 sequence reads: CASSLTNSNQPQHF. Written as DNA, the CDR3 is TGTGCCAGCAGTTTAACCAATAGCAATCAGCCCCAGCATTTT. J is TRBJ1-5 and V is TRBV12-3 or TRBV12-4; the D is unclear. Trimming stripped 2 bases from V and 0 bases from J, with 5 bases between. This CDR3 region has 14 residues.

The chain joins TRBV5-1 to TRBJ2-7, with D tentatively TRBD1 (5 bases). This CDR3 is built from 13 residues. V lost 4 bases to trimming and J lost 0 bases, with 8 bases between them. Germline CDR1 reads SGHRS; CDR2 reads YFSETQ. CDR3 in DNA: TGCGCCAGCAGCATCGGACACTCCTACGAGCAGTACTTC. Translating gives CASSIGHSYEQYF.

This clonotype was counted at least ten times. This chain connects TRBV12-3 or TRBV12-4 to TRBJ2-7; 14 nucleotides line up with TRBD2. This CDR3 has 17 residues. The ends lost 0 bases at V and 1 base at J; junction bases unmatched: 2. This CDR3 reads CASSLAGLAGGSYEQYF. The CDR3 region has the DNA TGTGCCAGCAGTTTAGCCGGACTAGCGGGGGGATCCTACGAGCAGTACTTC.

In its sample, this clonotype was seen once. The CDR3 nucleotides read TGTGCCAGCAGCTTCATAGCGGGGGGAGAGACCCAGTACTTC. Translation: CASSFIAGGETQYF. This chain connects TRBV7-6 to TRBJ2-5; TRBD2 agrees at 10 bases. The length of the CDR3 is 14 residues. Losses at the gene ends were 3 bases for V and 4 bases for J; bases not matched to a gene: 2. Germline-derived CDR1 and CDR2 are SGHVS and FNYEAQ.

This clonotype has just a few counts. The V gene is TRBV15, the J gene TRBJ1-1; possibly TRBD1 for D (6 bases). Germline V gene data show CDR1 as LNHNV and CDR2 as YYDKDF (reference sequence). The CDR3 length is 13 residues. The V end was cut by 0 bases, the J end by 10 bases, with 12 bases between. CDR3: CATSRDRAGAAFF. The CDR3 DNA reads TGTGCCACCAGCAGAGACCGGGCAGGGGCAGCTTTCTTT.

V usage is TRBV6-1 and J usage is TRBJ2-2; no definite D call. The V end lost 10 bases, the J end lost 6 bases, and 18 bases lay between the germline ends. This CDR3 region has 14 residues. CDR1 and CDR2 from the germline V gene are MNHNS and SASEGT. The CDR3 is CATTNVYVPGELFF. The CDR3 DNA reads as TGTGCCACTACAAACGTCTATGTCCCCGGGGAGCTGTTTTTT.

This clonotype was counted at least ten times. V and J are TRBV5-1 and TRBJ1-1; D is unclear. V lost 0 bases and J lost 0, with 9 bases in between. CDR1 and CDR2 (germline): SGHRS, YFSETQ. The CDR3 is 15 amino acids. The CDR3 protein is CASSLGRTLNTEAFF. The CDR3 DNA reads TGCGCCAGCAGCTTGGGCAGAACCTTGAACACTGAAGCTTTCTTT. Full variable domain (missing parts from reference TRBV5-1 and TRBJ1-1): KAGVTQTPRYLIKTRGQQVTLSCSPISGHRSVSWYQQTPGQGLQFLFEYFSETQRNKGNFPGRFSGRQFSNSRSEMNVSTLELGDSALYLCASSLGRTLNTEAFFGQGTRLTVV.

CDR3 in DNA: TGTGCCAGCAGCGTAGACGCTGGAGGGGTCTACGAGCAGTACTTC. This translates into CASSVDAGGVYEQYF. The chain combines TRBV9 with TRBJ2-7, with D possibly being TRBD2 (6 bases). The CDR3 spans 15 residues. V lost 0 bases and J lost 3, with 13 bases in between. Germline values: CDR1 SGDLS, CDR2 YYNGEE.

This sequence joins TRBV7-9 and TRBJ2-7, with 8 bases that match TRBD1. Germline CDR1 is SEHNR and CDR2 is FQNEAQ (reference sequence). This CDR3 has 17 residues. Trimming took 1 base from V and 3 from J; bases not matched to a gene: 11. The CDR3 sequence is CASSLVGGQGLFYEQYF. CDR3 nucleotide sequence: TGTGCCAGCAGCTTAGTGGGCGGACAGGGTCTTTTCTACGAGCAGTACTTC.

To note about this clonotype: A clone one base away is much larger, so this may be a read error. The V and J genes are TRBV27 and TRBJ2-3; TRBD2 aligns across 9 bases. CDR3 length: 14 amino acids. V lost 6 bases and J lost 2; bases outside the gene matches: 3. The germline CDR1 and CDR2 sequences are MNHEY and SMNVEV (reference sequence). CDR3 loop: CASSRTSVTDTQYF. The DNA of the CDR3 is TGTGCCAGCAGCCGGACTAGCGTCACAGATACGCAGTATTTT.

This clonotype was found a few times. The V call is TRBV20-1, the J call TRBJ1-4; TRBD1 agrees at 10 bases. This CDR3 has 17 amino acids. CDR1 is DFQATT, CDR2 SNEGSKA, per germline (reference sequence). V lost 4 bases to trimming and J lost 8 bases; unmatched junction nucleotides: 16. The CDR3 spells CSATTLPTGGKREKLFF. The CDR3 nucleotides read TGCAGTGCTACAACCCTCCCGACAGGGGGCAAGAGAGAAAAACTGTTTTTT.

This clonotype was detected many times. The rearrangement uses TRBV7-9 and TRBJ1-2; D remains unclear. CDR1 SEHNR and CDR2 FQNEAQ come from the germline V gene (reference sequence). Trimming shortened V by 4 bases and J by 2 bases, and 8 bases separated the two germline ends. The CDR3 runs 13 residues. The CDR3 protein is CASSSAVNYGYTF. CDR3 in DNA: TGTGCCAGCAGCTCTGCCGTCAACTATGGCTACACCTTC.